This TCR beta chain was obtained from a study of T cells after yellow fever vaccination. At the level of the study: Separation of EM, EMRA, CM and Tscm memory subsets by sorting relied on CD3, CD45RA, CCR7 and CD95.

Germline assignment: CDR1 SGHVS and CDR2 FNYEAQ. The V and J ends lost 2 bases and 7 bases respectively, with 12 bases between them. This CDR3 spans 15 amino acids. This clonotype has ten or more counts. MiXCR was run by TCRdb on the 5' RACE reads, yielding one entry per CDR3 protein. The sample records under 25,000 distinct CDR3 sequences, roughly 5.5% being singletons. This TCR came from a man between 18 and 35 years old who received the YFV17D yellow fever vaccine. The genes are TRBV7-6 and TRBJ1-6; D is undetermined. This material consisted of PBMCs, either bulk or a sorted T-cell subset (CD4+, CD8+, memory, or dextramer-sorted; not recorded which), taken about 41 days after the first yellow fever vaccination. The CDR3 loop reads CASSLRRGGNSPLHF. CDR3 nucleotides: TGTGCCAGCAGCTTACGGCGGGGTGGGAATTCACCCCTCCACTTT.